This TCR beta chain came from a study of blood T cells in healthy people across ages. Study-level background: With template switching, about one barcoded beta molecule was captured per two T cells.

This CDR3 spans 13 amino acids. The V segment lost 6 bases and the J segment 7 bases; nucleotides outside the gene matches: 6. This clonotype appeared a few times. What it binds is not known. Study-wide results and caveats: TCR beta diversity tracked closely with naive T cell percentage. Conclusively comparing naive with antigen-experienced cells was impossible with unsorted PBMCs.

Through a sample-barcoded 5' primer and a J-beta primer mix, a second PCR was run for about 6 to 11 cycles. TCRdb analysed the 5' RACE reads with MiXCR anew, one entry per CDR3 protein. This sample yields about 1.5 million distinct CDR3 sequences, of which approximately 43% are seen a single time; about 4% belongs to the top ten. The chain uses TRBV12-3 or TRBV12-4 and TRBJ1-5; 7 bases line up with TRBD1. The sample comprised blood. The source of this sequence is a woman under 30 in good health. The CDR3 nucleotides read TGTGCCAGCAGATCGACAGGGCCCCAGCCCCAGCATTTT. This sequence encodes CASRSTGPQPQHF.